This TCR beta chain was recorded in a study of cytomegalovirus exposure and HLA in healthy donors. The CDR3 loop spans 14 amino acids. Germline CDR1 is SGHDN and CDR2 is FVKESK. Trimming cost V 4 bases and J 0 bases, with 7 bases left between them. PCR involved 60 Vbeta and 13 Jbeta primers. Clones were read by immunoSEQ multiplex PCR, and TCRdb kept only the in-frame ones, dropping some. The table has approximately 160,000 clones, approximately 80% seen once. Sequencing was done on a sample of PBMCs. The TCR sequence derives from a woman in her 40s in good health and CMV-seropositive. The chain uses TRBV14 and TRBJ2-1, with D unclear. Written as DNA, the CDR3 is TGTGCCAGCAGCCCCCAGGTCTCCTACAATGAGCAGTTCTTC. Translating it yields CASSPQVSYNEQFF.